Listed below are T cell receptor beta chains from one sample, sequenced in a study of CD8+CD57+ T cells in acquired aplastic anemia. MiXCR, applied by TCRdb to the reads, yields one record per CDR3 protein. This sample yields a few hundred thousand distinct CDR3 sequences, of which roughly half are seen a single time; roughly 8% belongs to the top ten. Sequencing was carried out using sorted CD4+, CD8+, or CD8+CD57+ T cells (not recorded which) from PBMCs. The receptors were gathered from a human donor with severe aplastic anemia or a healthy control (not recorded which). CDR3s include the opening cysteine and the closing phenylalanine or tryptophan. Fields, in order: J gene, D gene, clone size, V gene, CDR3 DNA, CDR3 protein. The D gene is left open where the match is weak. The size field is filled for only some rows; it gives once, few, many or a size class.

j_gene: TRBJ2-7
d_gene: .
abundance: few
v_gene: TRBV19
CDR3nt: TGTGCCAGTAGTATGGACGGGTTTCGTTACGAGCAGTACTTC
CDR3aa: CASSMDGFRYEQYF

j_gene: TRBJ2-2
d_gene: .
abundance: .
v_gene: TRBV25-1
CDR3nt: TGTGCCAGCGGCCGGACAGTCGGGGAGCTGTTTTTT
CDR3aa: CASGRTVGELFF

j_gene: TRBJ2-3
d_gene: .
abundance: few
v_gene: TRBV7-9
CDR3nt: TGTGCCAGCAGCTTAGGTTGGGAGTCGGATACGCAGTATTTT
CDR3aa: CASSLGWESDTQYF

j_gene: TRBJ2-1
d_gene: .
abundance: many
v_gene: TRBV6-5
CDR3nt: TGTGCCAGCAGTTATACCCGGGGATCCTACAATGAGCAGTTCTTC
CDR3aa: CASSYTRGSYNEQFF

j_gene: TRBJ2-6
d_gene: .
abundance: many
v_gene: TRBV6-6
CDR3nt: TGTGCCAGCACCCACCCGGGGGCTGGGGCCAACGTCCTGACTTTC
CDR3aa: CASTHPGAGANVLTF

j_gene: TRBJ2-2
d_gene: .
abundance: .
v_gene: TRBV9
CDR3nt: TGTGCCAGCAGCGCCCCAGGCGTGCTGTTTTTT
CDR3aa: CASSAPGVLFF

j_gene: TRBJ1-6
d_gene: TRBD1
abundance: .
v_gene: TRBV6-6
CDR3nt: TGTGCCAGCAGCCGGAATCAGGACAGGGGGTCGGCACCCCTCCACTTT
CDR3aa: CASSRNQDRGSAPLHF

j_gene: TRBJ2-1
d_gene: TRBD2
abundance: .
v_gene: TRBV19
CDR3nt: TGTGCCAGTAGTAGGACTAGCGGGGGAGCATACAATGAGCAGTTCTTC
CDR3aa: CASSRTSGGAYNEQFF

j_gene: TRBJ1-2
d_gene: .
abundance: few
v_gene: TRBV7-9
CDR3nt: TGTGCCAGCAGCTTCTCAGGGGACGGCTACACCTTC
CDR3aa: CASSFSGDGYTF

j_gene: TRBJ2-2
d_gene: TRBD2
abundance: .
v_gene: TRBV7-3
CDR3nt: TGTGCCAGCAGCGCTGGACTAGCGACCGGGGAGCTGTTTTTT
CDR3aa: CASSAGLATGELFF

j_gene: TRBJ2-7
d_gene: .
abundance: .
v_gene: TRBV29-1
CDR3nt: TGCAGCGTTGCGGCGGTTTCCCCCTACGAGCAGTACTTC
CDR3aa: CSVAAVSPYEQYF

j_gene: TRBJ2-2
d_gene: TRBD2
abundance: .
v_gene: TRBV7-7
CDR3nt: TGTGCCAGCCTTAGCGGGACTAACACCGGGGAGCTGTTTTTT
CDR3aa: CASLSGTNTGELFF